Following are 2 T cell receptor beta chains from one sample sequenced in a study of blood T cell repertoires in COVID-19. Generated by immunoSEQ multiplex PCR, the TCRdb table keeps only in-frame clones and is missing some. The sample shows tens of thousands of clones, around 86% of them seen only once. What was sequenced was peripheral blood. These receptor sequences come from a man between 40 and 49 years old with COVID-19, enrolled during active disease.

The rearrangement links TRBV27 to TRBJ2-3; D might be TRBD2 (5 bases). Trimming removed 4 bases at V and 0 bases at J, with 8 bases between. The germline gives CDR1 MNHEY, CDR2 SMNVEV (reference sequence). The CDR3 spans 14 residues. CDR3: CASSSSRSTDTQYF. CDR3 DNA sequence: TGTGCCAGCAGTTCTAGCAGAAGCACAGATACGCAGTATTTT.

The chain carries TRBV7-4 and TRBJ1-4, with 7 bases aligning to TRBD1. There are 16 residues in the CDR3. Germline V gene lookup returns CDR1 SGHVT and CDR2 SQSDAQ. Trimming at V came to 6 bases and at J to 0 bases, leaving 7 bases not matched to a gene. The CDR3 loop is CASRTGMNPTNEKLFF. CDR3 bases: TGTGCCAGCAGGACAGGGATGAATCCAACTAATGAAAAACTGTTTTTT.